This T cell receptor beta chain was recorded in a study of monozygotic twins with inflammatory bowel disease. TCRdb derives one entry per CDR3 protein from the 5' RACE reads, leaving out DNA. The table gives fewer than 450,000 distinct CDR3 sequences; the top ten clones make up 2% to 3% of it. The germline V gene encodes CDR1 SEHNR and CDR2 FQNEAQ (reference sequence). CDR3 length: 15 amino acids. The chain employs TRBV7-9 and TRBJ2-7; checking the TCRdb D call of TRBD2 is not possible without DNA. What was sequenced was blood. The sequence came from a human donor with ulcerative colitis or Crohn's disease, or a healthy co-twin of an affected twin (not recorded which). The CDR3 reads CASSLPISQSYEQYF.